The next 27 T cell receptor beta chains were all read from a single sample in a study of cytomegalovirus exposure and HLA in healthy donors. The PCR used 60 Vbeta and 13 Jbeta primers. The protocol was immunoSEQ multiplex PCR, while the TCRdb copy is restricted to in-frame clones and leaves out a portion. The data contain approximately 170,000 clones, around three quarters of them singletons. The sample consisted of PBMCs. The receptors here all came from a middle-aged man in good health and CMV-seronegative.

This clone was found a few times. This chain joins TRBV30 and TRBJ1-2; D remains unclear. Germline assignment: CDR1 GTSNPN and CDR2 SVGIG (reference sequence). V was clipped by 2 bases and J by 4 bases, with 8 bases between them. The CDR3 spans 12 residues. The CDR3: CAWSREVYGYTF. As DNA, the CDR3 is TGTGCCTGGAGTCGCGAAGTCTATGGCTACACCTTC.

V is TRBV7-8 and J is TRBJ1-5, with 9 bases identical to TRBD1. The V gene's germline CDR1 is SGHVS and CDR2 FQNEAQ. The V and J ends lost 0 bases and 4 bases, in that order; junction bases with no gene match: 4. This CDR3 contains 16 residues. In nucleotides, the CDR3 is TGTGCCAGCAGCTTAGCTACCGGGACAGGGAATCAGCCCCAGCATTTT. Protein sequence: CASSLATGTGNQPQHF. The full variable domain, completed using reference TRBV7-8 and TRBJ1-5, is GAGVSQSPRYKVAKRGQDVALRCDPISGHVSLFWYQQALGQGPEFLTYFQNEAQLDKSGLPSDRFFAERPEGSVSTLKIQRTQQEDSAVYLCASSLATGTGNQPQHFGDGTRLSIL.

This clone has just a few counts. The chain joins TRBV7-9 to TRBJ1-5; D uncertain. CDR3 length: 12 amino acids. Germline V lookup: CDR1 SEHNR, CDR2 FQNEAQ (reference sequence). V was clipped by 1 base and J by 7 bases, with 5 bases between them. The CDR3 sequence: CASSLGSQPQHF. The CDR3 DNA follows: TGTGCCAGCAGCTTAGGGAGCCAGCCCCAGCATTTT.

The chain links TRBV27 to TRBJ2-1; the match to TRBD1 covers 11 bases. Germline trimming cut 8 bases from V and 7 bases from J; bases unmatched to any gene: 7. CDR3 length equals 14 residues. Looked up from germline, CDR1 is MNHEY and CDR2 is SMNVEV (reference sequence). The chain's CDR3 is CASDGTGGGNEQFF. The CDR3 nucleotides are TGTGCCAGCGACGGGACAGGGGGGGGAAATGAGCAGTTCTTC.

This chain links TRBV7-9 with TRBJ2-5; 8 bases align to TRBD2. This CDR3 spans 16 amino acids. Trimming removed 1 base from V and 5 bases from J; junction bases left unmatched: 9. Germline V gene sequence: CDR1 SEHNR, CDR2 FQNEAQ (reference sequence). CDR3 sequence (DNA): TGTGCCAGCAGCTTAGATTTAGGCGGGAGGACGGAGACCCAGTACTTC. This encodes CASSLDLGGRTETQYF.

The chain has TRBV19 and TRBJ2-5; no clear D. The CDR3 has 16 amino acids. V was shortened by 0 bases and J by 2 bases, with 13 bases between the two germline ends. The germline V gene has CDR1 LNHDA and CDR2 SQIVND (reference sequence). The CDR3 protein is CASSIDVTNYQETQYF. The DNA of the CDR3 is TGTGCCAGTAGTATAGATGTAACTAACTATCAAGAGACCCAGTACTTC.

CDR3 amino acids: CASSWGTGRTGELFF. The CDR3 DNA is TGTGCCAGCAGTTGGGGAACAGGGAGAACCGGGGAGCTGTTTTTT. The chain uses TRBV27 and TRBJ2-2, with D maybe TRBD1 (6 bases). Trimming took 4 bases from V and 5 from J, leaving 14 bases between them. This CDR3 is 15 amino acids long. Germline lookup yields CDR1 MNHEY and CDR2 SMNVEV (reference sequence).

The chain has TRBV10-3 and TRBJ2-3; tentatively, D is TRBD2 (6 bases). Per germline, CDR1 ENHRY and CDR2 SYGVKD. V dropped 3 bases and J dropped 1 base, with 14 bases sitting between them. The CDR3 is 16 residues long. This CDR3 is CAISEWGGGGTDTQYF. CDR3 DNA: TGTGCCATCAGTGAATGGGGCGGAGGGGGCACAGATACGCAGTATTTT.

This clone was observed a few times. The genes are TRBV10-3 and TRBJ2-7, with 14 bases that match TRBD2. From germline, CDR1 is ENHRY and CDR2 SYGVKD. The CDR3 sequence is 16 residues long. With V trimmed by 2 bases and J by 4 bases, 4 bases remained unmatched. The CDR3 nucleotides are TGTGCCATCAGTGAGATAAGGACTAGCGGGAGGTACGAGCAGTACTTC. It translates to CAISEIRTSGRYEQYF.

The chain carries TRBV28 and TRBJ1-3; D ambiguous. The ends were cut back, 2 bases at V and 4 bases at J, with 3 bases in the middle. The CDR3 is made up of 12 amino acids. CDR1 is MDHEN and CDR2 is SYDVKM in the germline V gene. DNA for the CDR3: TGTGCCAGCAGTTTACGGGGAAACACCATATATTTT. Translating gives CASSLRGNTIYF.

The chain employs TRBV2 and TRBJ1-5; D not resolved. This CDR3 contains 13 residues. Germline V CDR1 and CDR2: SNHLY, FYNNEI. Trimming took 0 bases from V and 5 from J, leaving 5 bases between them. The CDR3 loop is CASSEARDQPQHF. CDR3 DNA sequence: TGTGCCAGCAGTGAAGCCCGGGATCAGCCCCAGCATTTT.

V is TRBV9 and J is TRBJ2-3, with 8 bases matching TRBD2. The length of the CDR3 is 18 residues. With 4 bases clipped from V and 0 bases from J, the junction kept 13 bases outside the gene matches. Germline V gene sequence: CDR1 SGDLS, CDR2 YYNGEE. The DNA for the CDR3 is TGTGCCAGCAGCCCTTCGGGGGGGACTAGAACTAGCACAGATACGCAGTATTTT. This codes for CASSPSGGTRTSTDTQYF.

V is TRBV7-3 and J is TRBJ1-2, with D perhaps TRBD1 (5 bases). The CDR3 contains 17 residues. Germline-derived CDR1 and CDR2 are SGHTA and FQGTGA. Trimming cost V 5 bases and J 4 bases, with 23 bases left between them. CDR3 sequence (DNA): TGTGCCAGCAGCATCTCCGATGGGGCATTCGGTGGCTATGGCTACACCTTC. Translated, it gives CASSISDGAFGGYGYTF.

The V call is TRBV5-1, the J call TRBJ2-1; TRBD1 is a possible D gene (6 bases). V gave up 1 base and J gave up 5 bases, with 13 bases separating them. CDR3 length: 15 residues. CDR1 SGHRS and CDR2 YFSETQ come from the germline V gene. CDR3 residues: CASSLNPGANNEQFF. CDR3 DNA: TGCGCCAGCAGCTTGAACCCAGGGGCGAACAATGAGCAGTTCTTC.

V gene TRBV6-6 combines with J gene TRBJ1-1; possible D gene TRBD1, 5 bases. Germline V gene data show CDR1 as MNHNY and CDR2 as SVGAGI (reference sequence). Trimming removed 7 bases at V and 8 bases at J, with 11 bases between. CDR3 size: 11 residues. CDR3 residues: CASKGAGEAFF. For the CDR3, the DNA is TGTGCCAGCAAAGGGGCAGGGGAAGCTTTCTTT.

The chain is built from TRBV12-5 and TRBJ2-2, with D uncertain. The CDR3 sequence is 14 residues long. Germline lookup yields CDR1 LGHNT and CDR2 FRNRAP. Trimming removed 5 bases at V and 0 bases at J, with 7 bases between. CDR3 region: CASGVGSNTGELFF. DNA for the CDR3: TGTGCTAGTGGTGTCGGGTCGAACACCGGGGAGCTGTTTTTT.

This clone is a singleton in its sample. This sequence joins TRBV30 and TRBJ1-1; a weak D match, TRBD1 (5 bases). Trimming shortened V by 0 bases and J by 1 base, and 9 bases separated the two germline ends. The CDR3 is 14 residues long. CDR1 and CDR2 from the germline V gene are GTSNPN and SVGIG (reference sequence). This CDR3 reads CAWSVNGGNTEAFF. CDR3 DNA: TGTGCCTGGAGTGTAAACGGGGGGAACACTGAAGCTTTCTTT.

This chain uses TRBV23-1 with TRBJ2-7; TRBD1 is a possible D gene (6 bases). TRBV23-1 is an open reading frame whose function is uncertain. The ends were cut back, 3 bases at V and 1 base at J, with 13 bases in the middle. This CDR3 has 15 residues. In DNA, the CDR3 is TGCGCCAGCAGTCATGCAGGGGAACTTTCCTACGAGCAGTACGTC. Amino acids: CASSHAGELSYEQYV.

The chain combines TRBV2 with TRBJ2-2; no clear D. Trimming removed 4 bases from V and 2 bases from J, with 5 bases in between. CDR1 and CDR2 from the germline V gene are SNHLY and FYNNEI. This CDR3 spans 13 amino acids. CDR3 DNA: TGTGCCAGCAGTGGACATAACACCGGGGAGCTGTTTTTT. Translating gives CASSGHNTGELFF.

This clone was seen just once. This chain joins TRBV6-4 and TRBJ2-2, with TRBD1 matching over 8 bases. Per germline, CDR1 MRHNA and CDR2 SNTAGT. Losses at the gene ends were 3 bases for V and 2 bases for J; bases not matched to a gene: 2. The CDR3 consists of 15 residues. The CDR3 here is CASSEQGGNTGELFF. The CDR3, as DNA: TGTGCCAGCAGTGAACAGGGGGGCAACACCGGGGAGCTGTTTTTT.

This clone was seen just once. The J gene is TRBJ1-2, the V gene TRBV11-2; D unclear. The CDR3 is 14 amino acids. V lost 1 base and J 10 bases, leaving 16 bases between the germline ends. Germline values: CDR1 SGHAT, CDR2 FQNNGV. The CDR3 bases are TGTGCCAGCAGCTTAGGGTCGGAGGGCGCCTACTACACCTTC. Protein sequence: CASSLGSEGAYYTF. The complete variable domain, with remaining parts taken from reference TRBV11-2 and TRBJ1-2, reads EAGVAQSPRYKIIEKRQSVAFWCNPISGHATLYWYQQILGQGPKLLIQFQNNGVVDDSQLPKDRFSAERLKGVDSTLKIQPAKLEDSAVYLCASSLGSEGAYYTFGSGTRLTVV.

This chain connects TRBV30 to TRBJ2-3; tentatively, D is TRBD2 (6 bases). Per the germline V gene, CDR1 is GTSNPN and CDR2 is SVGIG (reference sequence). This CDR3 has 14 amino acids. V lost 3 bases, J lost 3 bases, and 13 bases lay in between. The CDR3 DNA reads TGTGCCTGGAGAACGGGAGTGGGGACAGATACGCAGTATTTT. It encodes CAWRTGVGTDTQYF.

The rearrangement links TRBV28 to TRBJ1-5; a weak D match, TRBD1 (5 bases). Germline V gives CDR1 MDHEN, CDR2 SYDVKM. The germline V and J ends were trimmed by 6 bases and 4 bases, with 7 bases remaining between them. CDR3 length: 12 amino acids. The CDR3 DNA reads TGTGCCAGCAGCCCAGGGAATCAGCCCCAGCATTTT. Amino acids: CASSPGNQPQHF. Drawing the rest from reference TRBV28 and TRBJ1-5, the complete variable domain is DVKVTQSSRYLVKRTGEKVFLECVQDMDHENMFWYRQDPGLGLRLIYFSYDVKMKEKGDIPEGYSVSREKKERFSLILESASTNQTSMYLCASSPGNQPQHFGDGTRLSIL.

The chain uses TRBV13 and TRBJ1-1, with 7 bases identical to TRBD1. The CDR3 is 14 amino acids. Germline values: CDR1 PRHDT, CDR2 FYEKMQ (reference sequence). V trimming: 5 bases; J trimming: 11 bases; junction bases outside the gene matches: 14. The CDR3 DNA is TGTGCCAGCAGCGGGACAGACAAGGTCCTTTCTGCTTTCTTT. This translates into CASSGTDKVLSAFF.

The chain uses TRBV11-2 and TRBJ2-7, with TRBD2 identical over 8 bases. Germline CDR1 and CDR2: SGHAT and FQNNGV. This CDR3 has 17 residues. V was pared by 1 base and J by 3 bases, with 11 bases of the junction left unmatched. CDR3 sequence: CASSLGGLAGGHYEQYV. The CDR3 nucleotides read TGTGCCAGCAGCTTAGGTGGTTTGGCGGGAGGCCACTACGAGCAGTACGTC.

This chain joins TRBV19 and TRBJ1-4; possible D gene TRBD1, 5 bases. Germline CDR1 is LNHDA and CDR2 is SQIVND (reference sequence). CDR3 size: 15 residues. V dropped 4 bases and J dropped 3 bases, with 12 bases sitting between them. CDR3 residues: CASSNPTGANEKLFF. CDR3 DNA: TGTGCCAGTAGTAACCCTACAGGAGCTAATGAAAAACTGTTTTTT.

This sequence joins TRBV28 and TRBJ1-6, with D unclear. Germline V gives CDR1 MDHEN, CDR2 SYDVKM. The CDR3 runs to 15 residues. Trimming pared 2 bases from V and 8 bases from J, leaving 13 bases between. The CDR3 DNA reads as TGTGCCAGCAGTTTAGGAACCCGCGAGGATTCACCCCTCCACTTT. Amino acids: CASSLGTREDSPLHF.